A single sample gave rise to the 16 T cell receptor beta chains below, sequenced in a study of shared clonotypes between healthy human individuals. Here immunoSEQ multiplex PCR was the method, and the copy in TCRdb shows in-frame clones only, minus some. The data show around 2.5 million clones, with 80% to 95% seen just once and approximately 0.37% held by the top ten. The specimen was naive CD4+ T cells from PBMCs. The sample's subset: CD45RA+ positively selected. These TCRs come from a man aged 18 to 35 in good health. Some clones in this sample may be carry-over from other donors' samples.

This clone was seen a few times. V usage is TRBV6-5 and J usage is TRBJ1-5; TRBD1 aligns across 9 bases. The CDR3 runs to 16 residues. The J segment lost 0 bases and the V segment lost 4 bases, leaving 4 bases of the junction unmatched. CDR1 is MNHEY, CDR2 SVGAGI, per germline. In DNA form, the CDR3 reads TGTGCCAGCAGTTCCGGGACAGGGAATAGCAATCAGCCCCAGCATTTT. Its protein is CASSSGTGNSNQPQHF.

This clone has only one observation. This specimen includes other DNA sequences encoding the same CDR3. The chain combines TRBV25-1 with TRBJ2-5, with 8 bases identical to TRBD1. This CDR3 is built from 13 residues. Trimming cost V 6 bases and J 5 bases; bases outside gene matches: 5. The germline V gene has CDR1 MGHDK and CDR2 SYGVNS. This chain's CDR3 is CASSQGASETQYF. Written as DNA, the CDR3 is TGTGCCAGCAGCCAGGGGGCTAGTGAGACCCAGTACTTC. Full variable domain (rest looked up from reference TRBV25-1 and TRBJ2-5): EADIYQTPRYLVIGTGKKITLECSQTMGHDKMYWYQQDPGMELHLIHYSYGVNSTEKGDLSSESTVSRIRTEHFPLTLESARPSHTSQYLCASSQGASETQYFGPGTRLLVL.

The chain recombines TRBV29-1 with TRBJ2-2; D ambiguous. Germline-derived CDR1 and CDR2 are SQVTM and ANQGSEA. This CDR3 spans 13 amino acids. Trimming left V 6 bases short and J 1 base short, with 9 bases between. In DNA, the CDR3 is TGCAGCGTCCGGGTGCGGAACACCGGGGAGCTGTTTTTT. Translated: CSVRVRNTGELFF.

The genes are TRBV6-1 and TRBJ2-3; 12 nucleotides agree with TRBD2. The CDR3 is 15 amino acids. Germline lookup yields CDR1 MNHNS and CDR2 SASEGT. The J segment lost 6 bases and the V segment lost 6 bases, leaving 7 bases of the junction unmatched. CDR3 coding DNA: TGTGCCAGCAGCGCACTAGCGGGAGGCGGGGATACGCAGTATTTT. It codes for CASSALAGGGDTQYF.

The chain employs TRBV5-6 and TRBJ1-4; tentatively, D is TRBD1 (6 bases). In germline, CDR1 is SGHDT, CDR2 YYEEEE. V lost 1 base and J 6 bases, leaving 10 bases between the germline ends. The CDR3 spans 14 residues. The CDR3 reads CASSLYRVDEKLFF. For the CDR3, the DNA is TGTGCCAGCAGCTTGTACAGGGTTGATGAAAAACTGTTTTTT.

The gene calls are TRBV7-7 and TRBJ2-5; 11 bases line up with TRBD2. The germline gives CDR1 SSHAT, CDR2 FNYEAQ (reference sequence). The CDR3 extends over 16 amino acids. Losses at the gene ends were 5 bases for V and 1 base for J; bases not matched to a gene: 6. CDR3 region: CASSRIAGGRQETQYF. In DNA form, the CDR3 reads TGTGCCAGCAGCCGAATAGCGGGAGGGCGCCAAGAGACCCAGTACTTC.

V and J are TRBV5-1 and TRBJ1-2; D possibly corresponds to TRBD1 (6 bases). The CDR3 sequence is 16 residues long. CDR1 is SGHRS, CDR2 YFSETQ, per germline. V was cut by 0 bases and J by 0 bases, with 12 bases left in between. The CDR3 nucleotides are TGCGCCAGCAGCTTGGTGGGGGGCGAGGCTAACTATGGCTACACCTTC. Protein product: CASSLVGGEANYGYTF.

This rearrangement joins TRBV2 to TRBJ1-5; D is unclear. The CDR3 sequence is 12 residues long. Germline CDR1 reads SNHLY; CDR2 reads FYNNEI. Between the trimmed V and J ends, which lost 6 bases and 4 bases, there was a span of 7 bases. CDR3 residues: CASRSFNQPQHF. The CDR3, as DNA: TGTGCCAGCAGATCGTTTAATCAGCCCCAGCATTTT.

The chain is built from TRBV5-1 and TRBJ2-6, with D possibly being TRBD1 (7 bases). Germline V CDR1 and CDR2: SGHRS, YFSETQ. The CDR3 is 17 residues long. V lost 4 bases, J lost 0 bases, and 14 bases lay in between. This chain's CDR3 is CASSGGTADSGANVLTF. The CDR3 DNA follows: TGCGCCAGCAGCGGGGGGACAGCCGACTCTGGGGCCAACGTCCTGACTTTC.

The DNA for the CDR3 is TGTGCCAGCAGCTTAGATTCCGGTGAGCAGTTCTTC. This sequence encodes CASSLDSGEQFF. The rearrangement uses TRBV11-2 and TRBJ2-1; no firm D call. V shed 0 bases and J shed 9 bases, with 6 bases lying between them. The CDR3 sequence is 12 residues long. The germline V gene has CDR1 SGHAT and CDR2 FQNNGV.

The CDR3 DNA sequence: TGTGCCAGCAGCTTAAAGGGATGGCTAGTCGGTCCTAAACATGAGCAGTTCTTC. It specifies CASSLKGWLVGPKHEQFF. The chain employs TRBV7-2 and TRBJ2-1, with D hard to call. Germline V gene data show CDR1 as SGHTA and CDR2 as FQGNSA. Between the trimmed V and J ends, which lost 2 bases and 8 bases, there was a span of 25 bases. The CDR3 runs 18 residues.

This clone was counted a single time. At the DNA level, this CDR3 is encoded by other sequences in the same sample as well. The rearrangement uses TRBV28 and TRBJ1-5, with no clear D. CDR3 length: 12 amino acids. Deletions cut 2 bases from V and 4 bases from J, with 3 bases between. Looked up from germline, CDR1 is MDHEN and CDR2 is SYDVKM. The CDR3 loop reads CASSLANQPQHF. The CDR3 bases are TGTGCCAGCAGTTTAGCTAATCAGCCCCAGCATTTT.

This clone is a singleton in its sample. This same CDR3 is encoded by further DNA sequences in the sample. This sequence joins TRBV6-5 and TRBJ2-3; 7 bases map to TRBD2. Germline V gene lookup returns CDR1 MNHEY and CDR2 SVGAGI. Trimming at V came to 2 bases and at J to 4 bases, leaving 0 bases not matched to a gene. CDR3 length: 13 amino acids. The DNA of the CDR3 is TGTGCCAGCAGTTACGCGGGGGCAGATACGCAGTATTTT. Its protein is CASSYAGADTQYF.

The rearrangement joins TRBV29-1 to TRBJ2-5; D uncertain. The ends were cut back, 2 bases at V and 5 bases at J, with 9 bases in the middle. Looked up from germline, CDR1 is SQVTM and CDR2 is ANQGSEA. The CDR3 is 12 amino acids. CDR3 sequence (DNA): TGCAGCGTTGAACCCCCGGCGGAGACCCAGTACTTC. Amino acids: CSVEPPAETQYF.

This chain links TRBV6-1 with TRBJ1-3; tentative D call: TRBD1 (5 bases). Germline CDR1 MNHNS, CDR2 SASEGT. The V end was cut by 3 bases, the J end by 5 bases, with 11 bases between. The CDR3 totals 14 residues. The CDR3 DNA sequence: TGTGCCAGCAGTGAGGGACGGGAGAGAAACACCATATATTTT. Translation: CASSEGRERNTIYF.

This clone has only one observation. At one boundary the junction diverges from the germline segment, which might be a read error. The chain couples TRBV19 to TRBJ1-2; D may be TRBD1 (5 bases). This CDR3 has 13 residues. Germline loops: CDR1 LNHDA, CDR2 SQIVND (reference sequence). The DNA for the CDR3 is TGTGCCAGTAGTATAGTCCGAACAGGCCCTCCCTACTTC. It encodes CASSIVRTGPPYF.